This T cell receptor (beta chain) was recovered during a study of blood T cell repertoires in COVID-19. The CDR3 is made up of 15 amino acids. Germline V gene data show CDR1 as LGHNA and CDR2 as YNFKEQ. With 1 base clipped from V and 2 bases from J, the junction kept 5 bases outside the gene matches. The table came from immunoSEQ multiplex PCR; TCRdb's copy has only in-frame clones and leaves some out. Of around 370,000 clones listed, around 90% are singletons. The gene calls are TRBV4-2 and TRBJ2-7; TRBD2 matches 7 bases. The sample taken for sequencing was peripheral blood. This receptor was taken from a man between 18 and 29 years old with active or convalescent COVID-19. The CDR3 DNA reads as TGTGCCAGCAGCCAAGTGGCGGGAGTCACCTACGAGCAGTACTTC. Translated, it gives CASSQVAGVTYEQYF.